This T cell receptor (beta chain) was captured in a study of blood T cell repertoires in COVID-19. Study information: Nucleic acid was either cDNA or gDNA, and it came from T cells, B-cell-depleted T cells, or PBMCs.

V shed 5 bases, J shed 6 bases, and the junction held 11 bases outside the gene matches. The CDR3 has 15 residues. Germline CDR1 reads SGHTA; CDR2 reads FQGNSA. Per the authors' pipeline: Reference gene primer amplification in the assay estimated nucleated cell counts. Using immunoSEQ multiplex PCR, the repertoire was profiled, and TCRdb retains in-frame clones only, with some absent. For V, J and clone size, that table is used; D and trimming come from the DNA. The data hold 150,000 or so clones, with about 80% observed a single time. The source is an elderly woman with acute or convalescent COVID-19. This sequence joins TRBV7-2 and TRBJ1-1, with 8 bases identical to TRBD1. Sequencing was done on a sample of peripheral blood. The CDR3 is CASSAGQGFPPEAFF. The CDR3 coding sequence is TGTGCCAGCAGCGCCGGACAGGGATTCCCCCCTGAAGCTTTCTTT.